This TCR beta chain was captured in a study of OX40 agonist ivuxolimab in advanced cancers. Turning to the study itself: Males comprised approximately 81% of the group, whose mean age was approximately 60 years (range 23 to 79). Allowance was made for prior anti-PD-1, anti-PD-L1 or anti-CTLA-4 therapy, and approximately 40% had some.

Germline V gene data show CDR1 as SGHNT and CDR2 as YYREEE (reference sequence). Trimming removed 4 bases from V and 6 bases from J; junction bases left unmatched: 5. This CDR3 spans 15 amino acids. Assay used: immunoSEQ multiplex PCR; TCRdb lists only in-frame clones, some missing. This sample has 60,000 to 100,000 clones, with around 87% found just once. With baseline, cycle 4 day 1, and cycle 7 day 1 as timepoints, blood was sampled. This specimen consisted of CD4+ or CD8+ T cells sorted from blood, obtained in a trial of the OX40 agonist ivuxolimab. The V gene is TRBV5-4, the J gene TRBJ2-1; 12 bases map to TRBD2. The TCR comes from an adult with an advanced solid tumor such as melanoma, head and neck, liver or kidney cancer. The CDR3 bases are TGTGCCAGCAGCGATCCTAGCGGGAGGGCCAATGAGCAGTTCTTC. Translating gives CASSDPSGRANEQFF. Full variable domain (remainder filled in from reference TRBV5-4 and TRBJ2-1): ETGVTQSPTHLIKTRGQQVTLRCSSQSGHNTVSWYQQALGQGPQFIFQYYREEENGRGNFPPRFSGLQFPNYSSELNVNALELDDSALYLCASSDPSGRANEQFFGPGTRLTVL.